These 15 T cell receptor beta chains share one sample of origin, sequenced in a study of T cells after posttransplantation cyclophosphamide. TCRdb's table, derived via immunoSEQ multiplex PCR, lists solely in-frame clones and lacks some. This table has about 52,000 clones, 94% appearing once. The sample comprised PBMCs. These receptors were collected from a woman under 40 in good health and a related stem cell transplant donor.

The chain is built from TRBV28 and TRBJ2-7; 8 nucleotides match TRBD2. The CDR3 length is 15 residues. Germline V gene data show CDR1 as MDHEN and CDR2 as SYDVKM. Trimming took 1 base from V and 3 from J; bases not matched to a gene: 5. The CDR3 bases are TGTGCCAGCAGTTTATCGGGGGGGACCTTCTACGAGCAGTACTTC. It translates to CASSLSGGTFYEQYF.

The chain carries TRBV7-8 and TRBJ1-1; no definite D call. The CDR3 length is 14 residues. CDR1 and CDR2 from the germline V gene are SGHVS and FQNEAQ. Deletions cut 5 bases from V and 4 bases from J, with 14 bases between. In DNA, the CDR3 is TGTGCCAGCAGCCCATCCGCGGTCGCCACTGAAGCTTTCTTT. Its protein is CASSPSAVATEAFF. The whole variable domain, remainder taken from reference TRBV7-8 and TRBJ1-1, is GAGVSQSPRYKVAKRGQDVALRCDPISGHVSLFWYQQALGQGPEFLTYFQNEAQLDKSGLPSDRFFAERPEGSVSTLKIQRTQQEDSAVYLCASSPSAVATEAFFGQGTRLTVV.

This chain joins TRBV6-6 and TRBJ1-1, with a possible D match to TRBD1 (5 bases). Germline V lookup: CDR1 MNHNY, CDR2 SVGAGI (reference sequence). The CDR3 runs to 13 residues. Trimming took off 6 bases at V and 1 base at J, with 9 bases between the two ends. CDR3 protein: CASSRQTNTEAFF. The CDR3 DNA reads TGTGCCAGCAGCCGACAGACGAACACTGAAGCTTTCTTT.

The chain joins TRBV19 to TRBJ1-5; D is uncertain. CDR3 length: 16 amino acids. Trimming took 0 bases from V and 3 from J, leaving 12 bases between them. CDR1 LNHDA and CDR2 SQIVND come from the germline V gene (reference sequence). For the CDR3, the DNA is TGTGCCAGTAGTATAGATCACCGCGGGGTCAATCAGCCCCAGCATTTT. Amino acids: CASSIDHRGVNQPQHF.

V is TRBV7-2 and J is TRBJ1-1; weak D call: TRBD1 (5 bases). CDR1 is SGHTA and CDR2 is FQGNSA in the germline V gene. The CDR3 is made up of 12 amino acids. V gave up 1 base and J gave up 10 bases, with 10 bases separating them. Here the CDR3 DNA reads TGTGCCAGCAGCTTAGGTTTAGGGGTAGCTTTCTTT. Translation gives CASSLGLGVAFF.

This chain connects TRBV7-2 to TRBJ2-7; 7 bases map to TRBD2. The length of the CDR3 is 15 residues. The germline V gene encodes CDR1 SGHTA and CDR2 FQGNSA. V shed 1 base, J shed 6 bases, and the junction held 9 bases outside the gene matches. The CDR3 region is CASSLDGGMWVEQYF. For the CDR3, the DNA is TGTGCCAGCAGCTTAGACGGGGGGATGTGGGTCGAGCAGTACTTC.

The CDR3: CAISQREGAGDTEAFF. DNA for the CDR3: TGTGCCATCAGCCAACGAGAGGGGGCTGGGGACACTGAAGCTTTCTTT. The chain recombines TRBV10-3 with TRBJ1-1; TRBD1 aligns across 7 bases. This CDR3 comprises 16 residues. The germline V gene has CDR1 ENHRY and CDR2 SYGVKD. Germline trimming cut 6 bases from V and 3 bases from J; bases unmatched to any gene: 13.

V is TRBV7-9 and J is TRBJ1-1, with a possible D match to TRBD1 (5 bases). CDR3 length equals 13 residues. Germline-derived CDR1 and CDR2 are SEHNR and FQNEAQ (reference sequence). V lost 4 bases and J 1 base, leaving 7 bases between the germline ends. The DNA for the CDR3 is TGTGCCAGCAGCTCCAGGGCGAACACTGAAGCTTTCTTT. It encodes CASSSRANTEAFF.

This sequence joins TRBV7-9 and TRBJ2-1, with a possible D match to TRBD1 (5 bases). From germline, CDR1 is SEHNR and CDR2 FQNEAQ (reference sequence). Trimming cost V 1 base and J 2 bases, with 9 bases left between them. The CDR3 length is 15 residues. The CDR3, as DNA: TGTGCCAGCAGCTTAGGGCAGGGCGCCTACAATGAGCAGTTCTTC. It translates to CASSLGQGAYNEQFF.

The rearrangement uses TRBV6-5 and TRBJ1-1; D remains ambiguous. The ends were cut back, 0 bases at V and 10 bases at J, with 12 bases in the middle. Germline V gene data show CDR1 as MNHEY and CDR2 as SVGAGI. The CDR3 sequence is 13 residues long. CDR3 protein: CASSYSTRSVAFF. The DNA of the CDR3 is TGTGCCAGCAGTTACTCGACTAGGTCGGTAGCTTTCTTT.

The chain is built from TRBV7-8 and TRBJ2-5; 12 bases fit TRBD1. Trimming cost V 2 bases and J 5 bases; bases outside gene matches: 6. The V gene's germline CDR1 is SGHVS and CDR2 FQNEAQ. The CDR3 has 16 amino acids. Here the CDR3 DNA reads TGTGCCAGCAGCTTATGGCGGGACAGGGGGCGCGAGACCCAGTACTTC. It yields the protein CASSLWRDRGRETQYF.

This chain joins TRBV5-1 and TRBJ1-3; possible D gene TRBD1, 5 bases. The CDR3 covers 14 residues. CDR1 is SGHRS, CDR2 YFSETQ, per germline. V shed 5 bases and J shed 0 bases, with 9 bases lying between them. CDR3 DNA: TGCGCCAGCAGTGCTCAGGGCTCTGGAAACACCATATATTTT. The encoded protein is CASSAQGSGNTIYF. The full variable domain, in which reference TRBV5-1 and TRBJ1-3 provide the parts outside the CDR3, is KAGVTQTPRYLIKTRGQQVTLSCSPISGHRSVSWYQQTPGQGLQFLFEYFSETQRNKGNFPGRFSGRQFSNSRSEMNVSTLELGDSALYLCASSAQGSGNTIYFGEGSWLTVV.

This chain joins TRBV6-1 and TRBJ1-5; D not resolved. The CDR3 contains 14 residues. From germline, CDR1 is MNHNS and CDR2 SASEGT. V was pared by 0 bases and J by 5 bases, with 8 bases between. CDR3 region: CASSEAGRHQPQHF. CDR3 sequence (DNA): TGTGCCAGCAGTGAAGCGGGCAGGCATCAGCCCCAGCATTTT.

The chain recombines TRBV4-2 with TRBJ2-7, with 10 bases identical to TRBD2. CDR1 LGHNA and CDR2 YNFKEQ come from the germline V gene. The junction had 6 bases not matched to a gene; V was cut back by 1 base and J by 6 bases. The CDR3 consists of 15 residues. The CDR3 region has the DNA TGTGCCAGCAGCCAAGCACGAGCGGGGGGGCCCGAGCAGTACTTC. Translating gives CASSQARAGGPEQYF.

The J gene is TRBJ2-7, the V gene TRBV19; TRBD1 is a possible D gene (7 bases). V dropped 6 bases and J dropped 4 bases, with 16 bases sitting between them. Germline CDR1 and CDR2: LNHDA and SQIVND (reference sequence). The CDR3 runs to 14 residues. CDR3 DNA sequence: TGTGCCAGTAGCAAGGCGGGACAGTTGTACGAGCAGTACTTC. Protein sequence: CASSKAGQLYEQYF.